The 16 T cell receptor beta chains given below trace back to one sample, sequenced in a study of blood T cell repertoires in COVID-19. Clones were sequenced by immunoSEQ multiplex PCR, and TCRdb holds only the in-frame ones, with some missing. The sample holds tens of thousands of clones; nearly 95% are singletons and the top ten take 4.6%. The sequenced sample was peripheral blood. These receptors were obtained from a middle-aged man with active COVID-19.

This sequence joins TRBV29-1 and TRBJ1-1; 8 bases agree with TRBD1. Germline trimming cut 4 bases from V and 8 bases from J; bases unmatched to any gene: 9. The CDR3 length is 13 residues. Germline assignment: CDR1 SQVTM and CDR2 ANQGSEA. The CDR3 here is CSVGQGSRWEAFF. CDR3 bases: TGCAGCGTTGGACAGGGGAGTAGGTGGGAAGCTTTCTTT.

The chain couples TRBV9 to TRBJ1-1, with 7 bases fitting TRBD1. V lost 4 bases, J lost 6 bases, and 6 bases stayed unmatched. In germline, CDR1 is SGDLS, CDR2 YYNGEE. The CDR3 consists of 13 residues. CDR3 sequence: CASSPDRVAEAFF. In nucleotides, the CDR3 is TGTGCCAGCAGCCCAGACAGGGTGGCTGAAGCTTTCTTT.

This CDR3 is CASSQGLAGFLHAETQYF. CDR3 sequence (DNA): TGCGCCAGCAGCCAAGGACTAGCGGGATTTCTGCACGCAGAGACCCAGTACTTC. The chain employs TRBV4-1 and TRBJ2-5; 11 bases agree with TRBD2. The germline V gene encodes CDR1 MGHRA and CDR2 YSYEKL. CDR3 size: 18 residues. With V trimmed by 1 base and J by 4 bases, 11 bases remained unmatched.

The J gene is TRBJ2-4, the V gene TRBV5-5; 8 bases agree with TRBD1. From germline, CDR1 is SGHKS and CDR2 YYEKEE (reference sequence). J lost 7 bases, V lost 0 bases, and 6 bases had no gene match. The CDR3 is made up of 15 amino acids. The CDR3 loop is CASSLGRGHQNIQYF. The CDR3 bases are TGTGCCAGCAGCTTGGGCAGGGGGCATCAGAACATTCAGTACTTC.

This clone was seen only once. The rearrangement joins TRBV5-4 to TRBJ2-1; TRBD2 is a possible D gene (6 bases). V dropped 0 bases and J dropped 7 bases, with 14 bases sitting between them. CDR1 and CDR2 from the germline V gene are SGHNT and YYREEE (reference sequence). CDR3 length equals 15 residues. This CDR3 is CASSLERVGGNEQFF. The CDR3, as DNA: TGTGCCAGCAGCTTGGAGCGGGTGGGCGGGAATGAGCAGTTCTTC.

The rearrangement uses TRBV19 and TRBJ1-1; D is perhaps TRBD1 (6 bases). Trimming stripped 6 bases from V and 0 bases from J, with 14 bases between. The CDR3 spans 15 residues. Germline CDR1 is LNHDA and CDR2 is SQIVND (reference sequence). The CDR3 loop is CASRGQRTLNTEAFF. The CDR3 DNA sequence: TGTGCCAGTAGGGGACAACGGACCCTGAACACTGAAGCTTTCTTT.

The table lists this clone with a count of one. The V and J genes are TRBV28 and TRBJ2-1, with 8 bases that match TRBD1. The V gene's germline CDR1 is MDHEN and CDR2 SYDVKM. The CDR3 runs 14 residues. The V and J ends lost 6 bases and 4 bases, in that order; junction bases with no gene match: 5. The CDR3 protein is CASSDRGSYNEQFF. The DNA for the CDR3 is TGTGCCAGCAGCGACAGGGGCTCTTACAATGAGCAGTTCTTC.

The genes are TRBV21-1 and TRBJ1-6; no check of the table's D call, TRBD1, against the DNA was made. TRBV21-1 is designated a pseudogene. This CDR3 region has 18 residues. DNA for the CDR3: TGTGCCAGCAGCAAATCTGGACAGGGGAATTTAGATAATTCACCCCTCCACTTT. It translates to CASSKSGQGNLDNSPLHF.

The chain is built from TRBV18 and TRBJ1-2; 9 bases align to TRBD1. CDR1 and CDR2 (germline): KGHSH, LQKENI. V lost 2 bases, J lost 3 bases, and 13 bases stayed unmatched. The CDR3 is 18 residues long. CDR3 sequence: CASSPNVGDRVFDYGYTF. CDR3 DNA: TGTGCCAGCTCACCAAATGTTGGGGACAGGGTGTTTGACTATGGCTACACCTTC.

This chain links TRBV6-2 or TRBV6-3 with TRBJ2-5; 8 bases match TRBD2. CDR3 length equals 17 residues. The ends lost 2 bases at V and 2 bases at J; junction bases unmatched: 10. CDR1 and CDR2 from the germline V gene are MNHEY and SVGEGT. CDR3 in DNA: TGTGCCAGCAGTTACCTTCGGGGGGGCCCAACACAAGAGACCCAGTACTTC. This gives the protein CASSYLRGGPTQETQYF.

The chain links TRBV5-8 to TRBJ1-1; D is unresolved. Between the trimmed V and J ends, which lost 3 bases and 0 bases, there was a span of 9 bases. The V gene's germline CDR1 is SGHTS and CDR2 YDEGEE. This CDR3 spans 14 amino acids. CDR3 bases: TGTGCCAGCAGCTCAGTTTACATGAACACTGAAGCTTTCTTT. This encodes CASSSVYMNTEAFF.

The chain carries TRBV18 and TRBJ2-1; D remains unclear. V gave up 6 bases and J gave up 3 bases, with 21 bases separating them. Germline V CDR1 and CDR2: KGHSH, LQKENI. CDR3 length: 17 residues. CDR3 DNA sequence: TGTGCCAGCTCCCTCTTACAGCCCGTCAAACTCTACAATGAGCAGTTCTTC. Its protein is CASSLLQPVKLYNEQFF. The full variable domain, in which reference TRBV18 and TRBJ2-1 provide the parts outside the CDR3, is NAGVMQNPRHLVRRRGQEARLRCSPMKGHSHVYWYRQLPEEGLKFMVYLQKENIIDESGMPKERFSAEFPKEGPSILRIQQVVRGDSAAYFCASSLLQPVKLYNEQFFGPGTRLTVL.

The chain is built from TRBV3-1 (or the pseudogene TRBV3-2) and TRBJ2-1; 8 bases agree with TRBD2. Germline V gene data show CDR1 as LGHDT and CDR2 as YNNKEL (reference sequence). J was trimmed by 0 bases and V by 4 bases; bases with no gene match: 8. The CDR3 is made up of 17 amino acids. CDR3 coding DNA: TGTGCCAGCAGCCCCCTGGTTAGCGGGACCTCCTACAATGAGCAGTTCTTC. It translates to CASSPLVSGTSYNEQFF.

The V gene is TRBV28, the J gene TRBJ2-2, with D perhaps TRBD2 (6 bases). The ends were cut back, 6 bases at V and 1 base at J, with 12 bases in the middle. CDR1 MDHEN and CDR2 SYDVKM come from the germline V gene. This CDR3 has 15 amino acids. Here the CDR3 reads CASRSGGMNTGELFF. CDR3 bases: TGTGCCAGCAGATCCGGGGGTATGAACACCGGGGAGCTGTTTTTT.

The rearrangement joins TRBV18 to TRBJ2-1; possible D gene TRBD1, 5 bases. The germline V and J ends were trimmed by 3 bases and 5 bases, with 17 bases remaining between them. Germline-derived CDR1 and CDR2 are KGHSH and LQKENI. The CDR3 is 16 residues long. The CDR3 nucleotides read TGTGCCAGCTCACCTGCGTCGTCAGGGTGGGACAATGAGCAGTTCTTC. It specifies CASSPASSGWDNEQFF.

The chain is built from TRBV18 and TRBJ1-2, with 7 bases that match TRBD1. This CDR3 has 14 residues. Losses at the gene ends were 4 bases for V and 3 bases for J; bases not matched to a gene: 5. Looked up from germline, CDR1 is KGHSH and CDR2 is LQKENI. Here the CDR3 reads CASSLTGSDYGYTF. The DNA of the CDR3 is TGTGCCAGCTCACTGACAGGGTCTGACTATGGCTACACCTTC.